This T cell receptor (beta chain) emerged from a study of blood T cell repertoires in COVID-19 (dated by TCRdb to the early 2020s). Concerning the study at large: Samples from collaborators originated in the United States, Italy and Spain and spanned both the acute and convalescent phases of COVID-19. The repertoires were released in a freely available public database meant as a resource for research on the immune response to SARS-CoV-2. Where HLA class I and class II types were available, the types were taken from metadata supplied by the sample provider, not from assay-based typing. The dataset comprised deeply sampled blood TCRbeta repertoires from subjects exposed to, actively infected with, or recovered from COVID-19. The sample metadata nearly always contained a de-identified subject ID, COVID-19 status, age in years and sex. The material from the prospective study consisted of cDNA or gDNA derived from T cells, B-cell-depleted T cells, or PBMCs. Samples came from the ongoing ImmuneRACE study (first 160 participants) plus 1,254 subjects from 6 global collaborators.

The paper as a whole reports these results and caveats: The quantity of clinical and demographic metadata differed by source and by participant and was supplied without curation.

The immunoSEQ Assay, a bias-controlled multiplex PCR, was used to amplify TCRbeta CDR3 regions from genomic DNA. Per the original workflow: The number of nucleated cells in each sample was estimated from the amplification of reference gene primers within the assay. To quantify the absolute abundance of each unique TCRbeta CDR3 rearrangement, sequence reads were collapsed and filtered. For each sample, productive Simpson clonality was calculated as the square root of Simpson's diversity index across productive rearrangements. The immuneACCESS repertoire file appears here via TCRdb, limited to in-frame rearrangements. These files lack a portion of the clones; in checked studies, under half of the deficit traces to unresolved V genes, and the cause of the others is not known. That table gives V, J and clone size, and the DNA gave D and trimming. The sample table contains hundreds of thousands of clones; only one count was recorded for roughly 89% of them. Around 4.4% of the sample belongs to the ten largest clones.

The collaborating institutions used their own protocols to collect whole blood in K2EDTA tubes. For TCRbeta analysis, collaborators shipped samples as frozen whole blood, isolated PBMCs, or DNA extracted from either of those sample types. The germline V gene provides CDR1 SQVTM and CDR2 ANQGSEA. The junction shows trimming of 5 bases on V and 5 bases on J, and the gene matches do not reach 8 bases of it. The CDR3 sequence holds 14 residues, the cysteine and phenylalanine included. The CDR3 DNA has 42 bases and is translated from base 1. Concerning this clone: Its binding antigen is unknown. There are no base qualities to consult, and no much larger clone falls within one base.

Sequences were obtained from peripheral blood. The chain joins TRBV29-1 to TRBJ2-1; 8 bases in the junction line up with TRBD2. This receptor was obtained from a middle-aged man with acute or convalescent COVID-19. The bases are TGCAGCGTTACTAGGCTAGCGGGCCACAATGAGCAGTTCTTC. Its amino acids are CSVTRLAGHNEQFF.